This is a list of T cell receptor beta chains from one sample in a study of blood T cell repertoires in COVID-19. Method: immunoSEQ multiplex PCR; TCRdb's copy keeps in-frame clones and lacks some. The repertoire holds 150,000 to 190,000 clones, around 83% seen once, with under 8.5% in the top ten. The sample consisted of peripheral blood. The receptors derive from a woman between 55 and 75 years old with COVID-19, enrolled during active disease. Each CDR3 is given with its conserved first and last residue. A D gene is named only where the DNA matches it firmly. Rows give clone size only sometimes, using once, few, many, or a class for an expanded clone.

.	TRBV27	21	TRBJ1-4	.	TGTGCCAGCAGTTTAAGGTCCGGTCGCGGTAGGGAAGGGGCAACTAATGAAAAACTGTTTTTT	CASSLRSGRGREGATNEKLFF
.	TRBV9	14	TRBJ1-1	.	TGTGCCAGCAGCATACAAACCATGAACACTGAAGCTTTCTTT	CASSIQTMNTEAFF
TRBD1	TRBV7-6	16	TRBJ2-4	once	TGTGCCAGCAGCCCGGGACAGGGGGGAGCCAAAAACATTCAGTACTTC	CASSPGQGGAKNIQYF
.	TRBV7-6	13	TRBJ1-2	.	TGTGCCAGCACGGATAGGGAGGACTATGGCTACACCTTC	CASTDREDYGYTF
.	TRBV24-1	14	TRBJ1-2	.	TGTGCCACCAGTGATTTGGGACACTCCTATGGCTACACCTTC	CATSDLGHSYGYTF
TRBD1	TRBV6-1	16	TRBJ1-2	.	TGTGCCAGCAGTGATCGTCGTTTCGGGACAGGGCATGGCTACACCTTC	CASSDRRFGTGHGYTF
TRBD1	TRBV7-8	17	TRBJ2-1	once	TGTGCCAGCAGCTTAGCGACAGGGTGGGGAAGTTTCAATGAGCAGTTCTTC	CASSLATGWGSFNEQFF
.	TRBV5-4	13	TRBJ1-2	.	TGTGCCAGCAGCTTACCCCGGGTCGGTGGCTACACCTTC	CASSLPRVGGYTF
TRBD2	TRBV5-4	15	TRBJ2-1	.	TGTGCCAGCAGCTTGGGCGGGAGCGGAAACAATGAGCAGTTCTTC	CASSLGGSGNNEQFF
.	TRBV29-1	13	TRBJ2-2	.	TGCAGCGTGGCCCGGACATACACCGGGGAGCTGTTTTTT	CSVARTYTGELFF
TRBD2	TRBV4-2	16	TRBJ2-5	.	TGTGCCAGCAGCCAAGTAAATAGCGGGGTGGGGGAGACCCAGTACTTC	CASSQVNSGVGETQYF
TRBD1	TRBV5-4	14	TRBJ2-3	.	TGTGCCAGCAGCTTTGGGACAGGGGTAGATACGCAGTATTTT	CASSFGTGVDTQYF
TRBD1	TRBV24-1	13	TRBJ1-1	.	TGTGCCACCAGTGGCAGGGGGCTCACTGAAGCTTTCTTT	CATSGRGLTEAFF
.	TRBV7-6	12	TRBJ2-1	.	TGTGCCAGCAGCTTAAAAGAGAATGAGCAGTTCTTC	CASSLKENEQFF
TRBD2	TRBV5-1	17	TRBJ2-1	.	TGCGCCAGCAGCCCGGGACTAGCGGGAGGGCCTCAGAATGAGCAGTTCTTC	CASSPGLAGGPQNEQFF
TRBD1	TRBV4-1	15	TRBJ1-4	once	TGCGCCAGCAGCTCTAGGGACAGGACTAATGAAAAACTGTTTTTT	CASSSRDRTNEKLFF
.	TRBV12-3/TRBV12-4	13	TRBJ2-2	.	TGTGCCAGCAGTGGAGGGGTCACCGGGGAGCTGTTTTTT	CASSGGVTGELFF
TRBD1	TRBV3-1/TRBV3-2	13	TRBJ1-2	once	TGTGCCAGCAGCCTTGACAGGGGGCACGGCTACACCTTC	CASSLDRGHGYTF
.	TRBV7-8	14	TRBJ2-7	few	TGTGCCAGCAGCCCTGGACTGACCTCCTACGAGCAGTACTTC	CASSPGLTSYEQYF
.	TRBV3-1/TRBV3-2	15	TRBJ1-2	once	TGTGCCAGCAGCCAAGACTTCATGCAGGAAAATGGCTACACCTTC	CASSQDFMQENGYTF
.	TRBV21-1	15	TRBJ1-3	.	TGTGCCAGCCCCTCCTTGGACAGGGCTGGAAACACCATATATTTT	CASPSLDRAGNTIYF
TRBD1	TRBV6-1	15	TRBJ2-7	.	TGTGCCAGCAGTGAAGGTAGGAGACAGGGCTACGAGCAGTACTTC	CASSEGRRQGYEQYF
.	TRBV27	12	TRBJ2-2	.	TGTGCCAGCAGTCACAGGGCCGGGGAGCTGTTTTTT	CASSHRAGELFF
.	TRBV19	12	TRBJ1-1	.	TGTGCCAGTGCTCCAGATAACACTGAAGCTTTCTTT	CASAPDNTEAFF
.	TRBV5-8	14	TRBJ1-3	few	TGTGCCAGCAGCCTCGACAGGTCTGGAAACACCATATATTTT	CASSLDRSGNTIYF
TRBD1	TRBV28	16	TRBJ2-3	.	TGTGCCAGCAGCCACCCGACAGGGGGCGTCACAGATACGCAGTATTTT	CASSHPTGGVTDTQYF
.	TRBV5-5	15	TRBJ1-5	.	TGTGCCAGCAGCAAGGAGGAGTATAGCAATCAGCCCCAGCATTTT	CASSKEEYSNQPQHF
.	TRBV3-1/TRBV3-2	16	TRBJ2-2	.	TGTGCCAGCAGCCTTCTCGGGGGGCCGCGAGACGGGGAGCTGTTTTTT	CASSLLGGPRDGELFF
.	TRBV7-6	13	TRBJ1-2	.	TGTGCCAGCAGCCCTCAGGAAAACTATGGCTACACCTTC	CASSPQENYGYTF
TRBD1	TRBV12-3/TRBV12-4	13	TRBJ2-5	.	TGTGCCAGCAGGTGGACAGGAGCACAGACCCAGTACTTC	CASRWTGAQTQYF
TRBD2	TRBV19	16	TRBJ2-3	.	TGTGCCAGTAGTATAGGGGCGGGAGGGCCTCAAAATACGCAGTATTTT	CASSIGAGGPQNTQYF
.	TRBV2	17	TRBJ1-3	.	TGTGCCAGCAGTGAAGCGAAAACGGCGGGGGTTGGAAACACCATATATTTT	CASSEAKTAGVGNTIYF
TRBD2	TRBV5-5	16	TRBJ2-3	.	TGTGCCAGCAGCCGGACTAGCGGGATTCTCACAGATACGCAGTATTTT	CASSRTSGILTDTQYF
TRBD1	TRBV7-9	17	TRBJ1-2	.	TGTGCCAGCAGCCAAACGGACAGGAGGACCCGTTGGGATGGCTACACCTTC	CASSQTDRRTRWDGYTF
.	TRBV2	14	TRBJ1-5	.	TGTGCCAGCAGAACCGGGACACCAGAACAGCCCCAGCATTTT	CASRTGTPEQPQHF
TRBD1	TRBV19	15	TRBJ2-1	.	TGTGCCAGTAGTAAAGGGGACAGCTCCTACAATGAGCAGTTCTTC	CASSKGDSSYNEQFF
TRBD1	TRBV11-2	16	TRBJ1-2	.	TGTGCCAGCAGCTTAGCCGGGACAGGGGGGGCCTATGGCTACACCTTC	CASSLAGTGGAYGYTF
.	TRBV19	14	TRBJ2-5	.	TGTGCCAGTAGTGTCAAGCCGGACAGAGAGACCCAGTACTTC	CASSVKPDRETQYF
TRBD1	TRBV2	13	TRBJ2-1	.	TGTGCCAGCACCGGGACAGGGTCGAATGAGCAGTTCTTC	CASTGTGSNEQFF
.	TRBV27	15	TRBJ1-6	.	TGTGCCAGCAGTTTTCTTTCCCCCTATAATTCACCCCTCCACTTT	CASSFLSPYNSPLHF